The sequence of this TCR beta chain was determined in a study of T cell changes during pregnancy in multiple sclerosis. Profiling relied on immunoSEQ multiplex PCR, and the TCRdb table lists in-frame clones only, not all of them. Of around 92,000 clones in the sample, around 93% were seen once. Trimming took 4 bases from V and 5 from J; bases not matched to a gene: 5. Germline V gene lookup returns CDR1 SGDLS and CDR2 YYNGEE. This CDR3 has 14 residues. V is TRBV9 and J is TRBJ1-4, with 7 bases aligning to TRBD1. The source is a female donor with multiple sclerosis, enrolled in a pregnancy study. Sequencing was performed on peripheral blood, taken in the first trimester of pregnancy. CDR3 DNA sequence: TGTGCCAGCAGCCAACAGGGGACAAATGAAAAACTGTTTTTT. The encoded protein is CASSQQGTNEKLFF.